This TCR beta chain originates from a study of cytomegalovirus exposure and HLA in healthy donors. Overall study results and limits: Analyses of presence/absence relied on an assumption of roughly uniform sequencing depth across donors.

Trimming at V came to 4 bases and at J to 3 bases, leaving 11 bases not matched to a gene. Germline-derived CDR1 and CDR2 are MNHNS and SASEGT. The CDR3 extends over 17 amino acids. PCR amplification relied on 60 Vbeta primers (plus 13 Jbeta primers). TCRdb's table, derived via immunoSEQ multiplex PCR, lists solely in-frame clones and lacks some. The table lists 120,000 or so clones, roughly 80% of them singletons. As regards this clone: Its antigen is not known.

The specimen sequenced was PBMCs. This TCR was sampled from a young man in good health and CMV-seropositive. The V gene is TRBV6-1, the J gene TRBJ1-3; 8 nucleotides agree with TRBD1. The CDR3 DNA follows: TGTGCCAGCAGTGGGACTTGGACAGGGAGAGGTGGAAACACCATATATTTT. Its protein product is CASSGTWTGRGGNTIYF.